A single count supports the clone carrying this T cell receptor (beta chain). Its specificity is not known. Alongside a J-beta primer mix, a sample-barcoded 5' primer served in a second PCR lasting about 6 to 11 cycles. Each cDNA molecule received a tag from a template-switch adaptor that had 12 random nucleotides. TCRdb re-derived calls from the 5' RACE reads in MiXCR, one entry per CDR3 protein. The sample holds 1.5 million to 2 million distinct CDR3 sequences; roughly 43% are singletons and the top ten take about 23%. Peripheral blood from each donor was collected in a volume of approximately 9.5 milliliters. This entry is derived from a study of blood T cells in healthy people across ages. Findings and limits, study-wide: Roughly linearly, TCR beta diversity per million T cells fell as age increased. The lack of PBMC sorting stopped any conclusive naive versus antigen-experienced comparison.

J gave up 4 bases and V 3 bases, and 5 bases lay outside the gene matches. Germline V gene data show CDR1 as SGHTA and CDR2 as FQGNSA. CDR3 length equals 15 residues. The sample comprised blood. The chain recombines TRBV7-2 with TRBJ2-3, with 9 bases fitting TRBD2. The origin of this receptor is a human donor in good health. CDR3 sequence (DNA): TGTGCCAGCAGCTTGAGAGCGGGGGGACCAGATACGCAGTATTTT. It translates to CASSLRAGGPDTQYF.